This record looks at one T cell receptor beta chain sequence and its context. Its antigen target is currently unknown. Base qualities were left out, and no much larger clone turns up one base away. What the time point label conveys for this sample: baseline before first vaccination. Vaccinee samples came from UK trials COV001 and COV002, including a single-blind randomized controlled phase 2/3 trial of AZD1222 (ChAdOx1 nCoV-19) in healthy adults. For TCRbeta chain sequencing, PBMC samples were collected from trial participants at day 0 and at day 28 after the second dose. Looking up the germline V gene (reference sequence) yields CDR1 LNHDA and CDR2 SQIVND. Ends trimmed: V by 0 bases, J by 0 bases; bases unmatched to a gene: 1. The CDR3, cysteine through phenylalanine, is 16 amino acids long. Only the CDR3 DNA stays, 48 bases, in frame from base 1. The sample belongs to a study of T cell responses to AZD1222 COVID-19 vaccine (dated by TCRdb to the early 2020s). For context, the study as a whole: AZD1222 recipients whose second dose came at about 4 weeks and those whose second dose came at about 12 weeks were combined into one group, since spike-specific TCR depth and breadth did not differ between the two schedules. TCR sequencing was performed for about 250 trial participants, of whom 200 to 220 were given two doses of AZD1222 and approximately 25 were given two doses of MenACWY control vaccine. Trial participants were enrolled by age into subgroups of 18-55, 56-69 and 70-plus years, and around 150, 29 and 61 TCR-sequenced participants, respectively, were included in these subgroups.

The full study reports these points: Because no day 14 peak-response samples were available, repertoires were characterized only after the peak T cell response. In the small 56-69-year group, the increase in depth fell short of significance, most likely because of low power. After two AZD1222 doses, spike-specific TCR breadth and depth were significantly higher than at day 0 and than in MenACWY recipients. Reportedly, close to half of the unique spike-specific TCRs recognized epitopes lying outside the regions that are mutated in the B.1.351 and B.1.1.7 variants. The whole spike protein was spanned by vaccine-associated CD4 TCRs, and dominant responses were seen in regions 160-218 and 743-854. Conclusions about previously exposed vaccinees are limited because only a handful of AZD1222 recipients were SARS-CoV-2 seropositive at baseline. Participants were mostly white British, with more females than males. The authors suggested clonal diversity may have been underestimated.

The CDR3 regions of human TCRbeta chains were analyzed by immunosequencing. As for the original processing: Repertoire TCRs were matched against a reference library of SARS-CoV-2-specific TCRs generated with the MIRA antigen-specificity platform. Breadth was defined as the fraction of unique TCRs that were SARS-CoV-2-associated. Depth was defined as the fraction of total T cells that were SARS-CoV-2-associated. Using the MIRA data, every spike-specific TCR was mapped to the spike region that the TCR reacted to and assigned to either a CD4 or a CD8 class. Log10-transformed breadth and depth values were compared by one-way ANOVA with Sidak's multiple comparisons tests. This is the immuneACCESS table as TCRdb keeps it, with only in-frame sequences that have V and J called. A part of the clones is gone; compared with another copy, unresolved V genes explain less than half, and the rest is unexplained. The DNA was the basis for D and trimming; V, J and clone size are from that table. The sample table records tens of thousands of clones; nearly 90% of these occur just once. The ten largest clones take up about 19% of the sample.

This sequence originates from an adult in good health. This specimen was peripheral blood, taken on day 0 of AZD1222 vaccination. The receptor chain draws on TRBV19 and TRBJ2-2, with TRBD2 matching 7 junction bases. The DNA reads as follows: TGTGCCAGTAGTATAGAACGGGGGGCGAACACCGGGGAGCTGTTTTTT. It translates to CASSIERGANTGELFF.